The 2 T cell receptor beta chains presented below share a single source sample, sequenced in a study of beta chain features in type 1 diabetes. The whole isolated RNA underwent reverse transcription, so sequencing captured expressed TCRB transcripts. TCRdb's copy holds only in-frame clones and misses some; the assay was immunoSEQ multiplex PCR. Of about 410,000 clones in the sample, about 14% were seen once. Source material: naive CD4+ T cells from blood. These receptors originate from a young man in good health.

This clone was observed a few times. As DNA, the CDR3 is TGTGCCAGCTCACCGAGCGGGGGTCACTATGGCTACACCTTC. Translated, it gives CASSPSGGHYGYTF. This chain joins TRBV18 and TRBJ1-2; weak D call: TRBD1 (5 bases). The CDR3 runs 14 residues. Deletions cut 3 bases from V and 3 bases from J, with 11 bases between. Germline V CDR1 and CDR2: KGHSH, LQKENI.

This clone has a handful of counts. The J gene is TRBJ2-1, the V gene TRBV10-3, with D possibly called TRBD1 or TRBD2 (5 bases each). The V end lost 5 bases, the J end lost 4 bases, and 12 bases lay between the germline ends. This CDR3 contains 14 residues. Germline V lookup: CDR1 ENHRY, CDR2 SYGVKD. The CDR3 DNA follows: TGTGCCATCAGTCGGGGCTCTAAATACAATGAGCAGTTCTTC. Protein product: CAISRGSKYNEQFF.